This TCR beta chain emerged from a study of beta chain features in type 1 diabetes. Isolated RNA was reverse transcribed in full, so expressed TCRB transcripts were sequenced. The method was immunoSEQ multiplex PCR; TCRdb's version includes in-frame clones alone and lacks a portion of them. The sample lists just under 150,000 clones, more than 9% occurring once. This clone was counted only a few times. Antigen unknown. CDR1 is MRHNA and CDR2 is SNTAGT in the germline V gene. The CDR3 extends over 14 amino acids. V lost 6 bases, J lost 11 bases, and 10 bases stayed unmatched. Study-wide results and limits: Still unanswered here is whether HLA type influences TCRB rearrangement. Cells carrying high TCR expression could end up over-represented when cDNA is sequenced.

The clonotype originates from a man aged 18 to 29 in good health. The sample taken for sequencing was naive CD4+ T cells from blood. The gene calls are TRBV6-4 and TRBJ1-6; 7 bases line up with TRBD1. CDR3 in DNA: TGTGCCAGCAGCGCCACAGGGGATGGTCCACCCCTCCACTTT. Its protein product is CASSATGDGPPLHF.